The rows below give T cell receptor beta chains drawn from one sample of a study of cytomegalovirus exposure and HLA in healthy donors. Repertoires were generated with immunoSEQ multiplex PCR, while TCRdb's copy carries only in-frame clones and drops some. Of more than 85,000 clones listed, about three quarters are singletons. Material: PBMCs. All receptors come from a boy aged 10-17 years in good health and CMV-seronegative. Each CDR3 is given with its conserved first and last residue. A D gene is named only where the DNA matches it firmly. Only some rows state a clone size, as once, few, many or a class for expanded clones.

abundance: .; v_gene: TRBV19; len: 12; d_gene: .; j_gene: TRBJ2-1; CDR3aa: CASSIENSEQFF; CDR3nt: TGTGCCAGTAGTATAGAGAACAGCGAGCAGTTCTTC
abundance: once; v_gene: TRBV4-3; len: 17; d_gene: TRBD1; j_gene: TRBJ2-1; CDR3aa: CASSQGTGLGSYNEQFF; CDR3nt: TGCGCCAGCAGCCAAGGGACAGGGTTAGGCTCCTACAATGAGCAGTTCTTC
abundance: .; v_gene: TRBV19; len: 12; d_gene: .; j_gene: TRBJ2-7; CDR3aa: CASSPRSGEQYF; CDR3nt: TGTGCCAGTAGTCCCCGCTCGGGCGAGCAGTACTTC
abundance: few; v_gene: TRBV7-9; len: 14; d_gene: TRBD1; j_gene: TRBJ1-1; CDR3aa: CASRGGQGDTEAFF; CDR3nt: TGTGCCAGCAGGGGGGGACAGGGAGACACTGAAGCTTTCTTT
abundance: .; v_gene: TRBV5-1; len: 14; d_gene: .; j_gene: TRBJ2-7; CDR3aa: CASSSRPPSYEQYF; CDR3nt: TGCGCCAGCAGCTCCCGTCCCCCCAGTTACGAGCAGTACTTC
abundance: .; v_gene: TRBV19; len: 14; d_gene: TRBD1; j_gene: TRBJ1-1; CDR3aa: CASINTGGGGEAFF; CDR3nt: TGTGCCAGTATTAACACAGGGGGCGGGGGTGAAGCTTTCTTT
abundance: .; v_gene: TRBV4-3; len: 15; d_gene: TRBD2; j_gene: TRBJ2-7; CDR3aa: CASSQRLAGVYEQYF; CDR3nt: TGCGCCAGCAGCCAACGACTAGCGGGAGTGTACGAGCAGTACTTC
abundance: .; v_gene: TRBV10-1; len: 14; d_gene: TRBD1; j_gene: TRBJ1-2; CDR3aa: CASRWGRQGYGYTF; CDR3nt: TGCGCCAGCAGGTGGGGCAGACAGGGTTATGGCTACACCTTC
abundance: .; v_gene: TRBV7-9; len: 13; d_gene: .; j_gene: TRBJ1-1; CDR3aa: CASSLAGDSEAFF; CDR3nt: TGTGCCAGCAGCTTAGCGGGGGACTCCGAAGCTTTCTTT
abundance: few; v_gene: TRBV5-6; len: 13; d_gene: .; j_gene: TRBJ1-1; CDR3aa: CASSLAGPTEAFF; CDR3nt: TGTGCCAGCAGCTTGGCAGGGCCAACTGAAGCTTTCTTT
abundance: .; v_gene: TRBV7-9; len: 14; d_gene: .; j_gene: TRBJ1-6; CDR3aa: CASSSSGLNSPLHF; CDR3nt: TGTGCCAGCAGTAGTTCAGGGCTTAATTCACCCCTCCACTTT
abundance: few; v_gene: TRBV28; len: 16; d_gene: .; j_gene: TRBJ2-7; CDR3aa: CASSYPQGRGGYEQYF; CDR3nt: TGTGCCAGCAGTTATCCACAGGGAAGGGGGGGTTACGAGCAGTACTTC
abundance: .; v_gene: TRBV11-2; len: 17; d_gene: .; j_gene: TRBJ2-7; CDR3aa: CASSPFVRGWDSYEQYF; CDR3nt: TGTGCCAGCAGCCCGTTTGTCAGGGGGTGGGACTCTTACGAGCAGTACTTC
abundance: .; v_gene: TRBV7-9; len: 15; d_gene: TRBD1; j_gene: TRBJ2-7; CDR3aa: CASSHRGTGIYEQYF; CDR3nt: TGTGCCAGCAGCCATCGGGGGACAGGGATCTACGAGCAGTACTTC
abundance: .; v_gene: TRBV7-8; len: 14; d_gene: .; j_gene: TRBJ1-1; CDR3aa: CASSPGAWNTEAFF; CDR3nt: TGTGCCAGCAGCCCAGGGGCTTGGAACACTGAAGCTTTCTTT
abundance: .; v_gene: TRBV6-5; len: 14; d_gene: .; j_gene: TRBJ2-5; CDR3aa: CASSFRGVVGTQYF; CDR3nt: TGTGCCAGCAGTTTCCGCGGGGTCGTCGGGACCCAGTACTTC
abundance: .; v_gene: TRBV7-2; len: 16; d_gene: TRBD2; j_gene: TRBJ2-7; CDR3aa: CASSYPGTSGRVEQYF; CDR3nt: TGTGCCAGCAGCTATCCCGGGACTAGCGGGAGGGTCGAGCAGTACTTC
abundance: .; v_gene: TRBV25-1; len: 15; d_gene: .; j_gene: TRBJ2-5; CDR3aa: CASSGGRSMGETQYF; CDR3nt: TGTGCCAGCAGTGGGGGCAGATCGATGGGGGAGACCCAGTACTTC
abundance: .; v_gene: TRBV7-8; len: 16; d_gene: TRBD1; j_gene: TRBJ1-1; CDR3aa: CASSPAGTGLNTEAFF; CDR3nt: TGTGCCAGCAGCCCAGCCGGGACAGGATTGAACACTGAAGCTTTCTTT
abundance: .; v_gene: TRBV2; len: 13; d_gene: .; j_gene: TRBJ2-7; CDR3aa: CASSGYKSYEQYF; CDR3nt: TGTGCCAGCAGTGGGTACAAATCCTACGAGCAGTACTTC
abundance: .; v_gene: TRBV7-2; len: 16; d_gene: .; j_gene: TRBJ2-7; CDR3aa: CASSLNSGQRIYEQYF; CDR3nt: TGTGCCAGCAGCTTAAATAGTGGCCAGAGGATCTACGAGCAGTACTTC
abundance: .; v_gene: TRBV29-1; len: 14; d_gene: TRBD1; j_gene: TRBJ2-1; CDR3aa: CSAEGTASYNEQFF; CDR3nt: TGCAGCGCAGAAGGGACAGCTTCCTACAATGAGCAGTTCTTC
abundance: few; v_gene: TRBV28; len: 15; d_gene: .; j_gene: TRBJ2-7; CDR3aa: CASTPRQDSSYEQYF; CDR3nt: TGTGCCAGCACCCCCCGACAGGATAGCTCCTACGAGCAGTACTTC
abundance: .; v_gene: TRBV7-9; len: 15; d_gene: TRBD1; j_gene: TRBJ1-4; CDR3aa: CASSWETGAREKLFF; CDR3nt: TGTGCCAGCAGCTGGGAGACAGGGGCTCGGGAAAAACTGTTTTTT
abundance: .; v_gene: TRBV4-3; len: 14; d_gene: .; j_gene: TRBJ1-1; CDR3aa: CASSNLGLQDKAFF; CDR3nt: TGCGCCAGCAGCAATTTGGGGCTGCAAGACAAAGCTTTCTTT
abundance: .; v_gene: TRBV27; len: 13; d_gene: .; j_gene: TRBJ2-7; CDR3aa: CAIGGGSSHEQYF; CDR3nt: TGTGCCATCGGGGGCGGGAGCAGCCACGAGCAGTACTTC
abundance: .; v_gene: TRBV6-5; len: 12; d_gene: TRBD1; j_gene: TRBJ1-4; CDR3aa: CASRNRGEKLFF; CDR3nt: TGTGCCAGCAGGAACAGGGGTGAAAAACTGTTTTTT
abundance: .; v_gene: TRBV29-1; len: 14; d_gene: TRBD2; j_gene: TRBJ2-1; CDR3aa: CSVAAGGKSGEQFF; CDR3nt: TGCAGCGTTGCAGCGGGGGGGAAATCGGGTGAGCAGTTCTTC
abundance: .; v_gene: TRBV27; len: 14; d_gene: .; j_gene: TRBJ1-5; CDR3aa: CASQGTGSNQPQHF; CDR3nt: TGTGCCAGCCAGGGAACAGGTAGCAATCAGCCCCAGCATTTT
abundance: .; v_gene: TRBV12-5; len: 11; d_gene: .; j_gene: TRBJ1-1; CDR3aa: CASAQGGEAFF; CDR3nt: TGTGCTAGTGCTCAGGGAGGTGAAGCTTTCTTT
abundance: once; v_gene: TRBV28; len: 16; d_gene: TRBD1; j_gene: TRBJ2-7; CDR3aa: CASSSPPGQASYEQYF; CDR3nt: TGTGCCAGCAGTTCACCTCCGGGACAGGCCTCCTACGAGCAGTACTTC
abundance: .; v_gene: TRBV28; len: 14; d_gene: TRBD1; j_gene: TRBJ1-2; CDR3aa: CASSLKDRAGGYTF; CDR3nt: TGTGCCAGCAGTCTAAAGGACAGGGCAGGGGGCTACACCTTC
abundance: .; v_gene: TRBV4-1; len: 16; d_gene: TRBD1; j_gene: TRBJ2-1; CDR3aa: CASSHGGTGGSNEQFF; CDR3nt: TGCGCCAGCAGCCATGGAGGGACAGGGGGTTCCAATGAGCAGTTCTTC
abundance: .; v_gene: TRBV4-3; len: 20; d_gene: TRBD2; j_gene: TRBJ2-7; CDR3aa: CASSQNGNGRAGGDSYEQYF; CDR3nt: TGCGCCAGCAGCCAAAACGGGAACGGGAGGGCCGGAGGTGACTCCTACGAGCAGTACTTC
abundance: few; v_gene: TRBV5-1; len: 14; d_gene: TRBD1; j_gene: TRBJ1-5; CDR3aa: CASSPGTEDQPQHF; CDR3nt: TGCGCCAGCAGCCCCGGGACAGAAGATCAGCCCCAGCATTTT
abundance: .; v_gene: TRBV11-2; len: 14; d_gene: TRBD1; j_gene: TRBJ2-7; CDR3aa: CASSLYGQGYEQYF; CDR3nt: TGTGCCAGCAGCTTATACGGACAGGGATACGAGCAGTACTTC
abundance: .; v_gene: TRBV9; len: 15; d_gene: TRBD1; j_gene: TRBJ1-1; CDR3aa: CASSVGGTGDTEAFF; CDR3nt: TGTGCCAGCAGCGTAGGGGGGACAGGGGACACTGAAGCTTTCTTT
abundance: .; v_gene: TRBV7-9; len: 16; d_gene: TRBD1; j_gene: TRBJ1-1; CDR3aa: CASSEQLTGAKTEAFF; CDR3nt: TGTGCCAGCAGCGAACAACTGACAGGGGCAAAAACTGAAGCTTTCTTT
abundance: .; v_gene: TRBV29-1; len: 15; d_gene: .; j_gene: TRBJ1-4; CDR3aa: CSAAGGKGLSEKLFF; CDR3nt: TGCAGCGCGGCGGGGGGCAAAGGTTTAAGTGAAAAACTGTTTTTT
abundance: .; v_gene: TRBV7-9; len: 13; d_gene: TRBD1; j_gene: TRBJ1-5; CDR3aa: CASSATGGQPQHF; CDR3nt: TGTGCCAGCAGCGCGACAGGGGGACAGCCCCAGCATTTT
abundance: few; v_gene: TRBV29-1; len: 16; d_gene: TRBD2; j_gene: TRBJ2-1; CDR3aa: CSAKRLAGGPNNEQFF; CDR3nt: TGCAGCGCCAAAAGACTAGCGGGAGGGCCAAACAATGAGCAGTTCTTC
abundance: .; v_gene: TRBV5-4; len: 14; d_gene: .; j_gene: TRBJ2-7; CDR3aa: CASSFHGGAYEQYF; CDR3nt: TGTGCCAGCAGCTTCCATGGGGGCGCATACGAGCAGTACTTC
abundance: .; v_gene: TRBV29-1; len: 14; d_gene: .; j_gene: TRBJ2-1; CDR3aa: CSVGGRGKNNEQFF; CDR3nt: TGCAGCGTTGGGGGTAGGGGGAAGAACAATGAGCAGTTCTTC
abundance: .; v_gene: TRBV7-9; len: 14; d_gene: TRBD1; j_gene: TRBJ1-2; CDR3aa: CASSLSQGNYGYTF; CDR3nt: TGTGCCAGCAGCTTGTCACAGGGGAACTATGGCTACACCTTC
abundance: once; v_gene: TRBV30; len: 13; d_gene: .; j_gene: TRBJ1-2; CDR3aa: CAWSLSGDYGYTF; CDR3nt: TGTGCCTGGAGTTTGTCCGGGGACTATGGCTACACCTTC
abundance: .; v_gene: TRBV9; len: 12; d_gene: TRBD1; j_gene: TRBJ1-2; CDR3aa: CASSRQGAGYTF; CDR3nt: TGTGCCAGCAGCAGACAGGGGGCTGGCTACACCTTC
abundance: .; v_gene: TRBV19; len: 20; d_gene: .; j_gene: TRBJ1-1; CDR3aa: CASRTKDSVWGPTLNTEAFF; CDR3nt: TGTGCCAGTAGGACCAAGGACAGCGTGTGGGGGCCGACTCTGAACACTGAAGCTTTCTTT
abundance: .; v_gene: TRBV5-1; len: 15; d_gene: TRBD1; j_gene: TRBJ2-7; CDR3aa: CASSLDGTGSYEQYF; CDR3nt: TGCGCCAGCAGCTTGGATGGGACAGGGTCCTACGAGCAGTACTTC
abundance: .; v_gene: TRBV6-5; len: 14; d_gene: .; j_gene: TRBJ1-2; CDR3aa: CASSYSSFNYGYTF; CDR3nt: TGTGCCAGCAGTTACTCCAGTTTTAACTATGGCTACACCTTC
abundance: .; v_gene: TRBV7-8; len: 11; d_gene: .; j_gene: TRBJ2-5; CDR3aa: CASSFRETQYF; CDR3nt: TGTGCCAGCAGCTTCCGAGAGACCCAGTACTTC
abundance: .; v_gene: TRBV29-1; len: 13; d_gene: .; j_gene: TRBJ1-1; CDR3aa: CSVVREARTEAFF; CDR3nt: TGCAGCGTTGTGCGGGAGGCTCGCACTGAAGCTTTCTTT
abundance: .; v_gene: TRBV19; len: 12; d_gene: .; j_gene: TRBJ2-1; CDR3aa: CASSMAGNEQFF; CDR3nt: TGTGCCAGTAGTATGGCGGGCAATGAGCAGTTCTTC
abundance: .; v_gene: TRBV2; len: 16; d_gene: .; j_gene: TRBJ1-5; CDR3aa: CASSKTQGMANQPQHF; CDR3nt: TGTGCCAGCAGCAAGACCCAGGGAATGGCAAATCAGCCCCAGCATTTT
abundance: .; v_gene: TRBV7-9; len: 15; d_gene: .; j_gene: TRBJ2-2; CDR3aa: CASSSTDDTFGELFF; CDR3nt: TGTGCCAGCAGTTCGACAGACGATACCTTCGGGGAGCTGTTTTTT
abundance: once; v_gene: TRBV4-1; len: 14; d_gene: .; j_gene: TRBJ1-2; CDR3aa: CASSPPAGSYGYTF; CDR3nt: TGCGCCAGCAGCCCCCCCGCGGGCTCCTATGGCTACACCTTC
abundance: .; v_gene: TRBV29-1; len: 12; d_gene: TRBD2; j_gene: TRBJ2-1; CDR3aa: CSVHSGVRQQFF; CDR3nt: TGCAGCGTTCACAGCGGGGTGAGGCAGCAGTTCTTC
abundance: few; v_gene: TRBV10-3; len: 15; d_gene: .; j_gene: TRBJ1-5; CDR3aa: CAISAMAVSNQPQHF; CDR3nt: TGTGCCATCAGTGCCATGGCAGTTAGCAATCAGCCCCAGCATTTT